This T cell receptor (beta chain) was obtained from a study of T cells after posttransplantation cyclophosphamide. TCRdb's copy holds only in-frame clones and misses some; the assay was immunoSEQ multiplex PCR. The repertoire consists of under 20,000 clones, with roughly 85% occurring once and the leading ten covering about 9%. Sequencing was carried out using memory CD4+ T cells sorted from blood. This TCR was sampled from a man aged 25-45 years in good health and a related stem cell transplant donor.

Here the CDR3 DNA reads TGCGCCAGCAGCTTGTCAGCGGGGGGGAGAGAGACCCAGTACTTC. Translation gives CASSLSAGGRETQYF. The genes are TRBV5-1 and TRBJ2-5, with 10 nucleotides matching TRBD2. V was clipped by 1 base and J by 4 bases; unmatched bases: 4. The CDR3 contains 15 residues. Per germline, CDR1 SGHRS and CDR2 YFSETQ.